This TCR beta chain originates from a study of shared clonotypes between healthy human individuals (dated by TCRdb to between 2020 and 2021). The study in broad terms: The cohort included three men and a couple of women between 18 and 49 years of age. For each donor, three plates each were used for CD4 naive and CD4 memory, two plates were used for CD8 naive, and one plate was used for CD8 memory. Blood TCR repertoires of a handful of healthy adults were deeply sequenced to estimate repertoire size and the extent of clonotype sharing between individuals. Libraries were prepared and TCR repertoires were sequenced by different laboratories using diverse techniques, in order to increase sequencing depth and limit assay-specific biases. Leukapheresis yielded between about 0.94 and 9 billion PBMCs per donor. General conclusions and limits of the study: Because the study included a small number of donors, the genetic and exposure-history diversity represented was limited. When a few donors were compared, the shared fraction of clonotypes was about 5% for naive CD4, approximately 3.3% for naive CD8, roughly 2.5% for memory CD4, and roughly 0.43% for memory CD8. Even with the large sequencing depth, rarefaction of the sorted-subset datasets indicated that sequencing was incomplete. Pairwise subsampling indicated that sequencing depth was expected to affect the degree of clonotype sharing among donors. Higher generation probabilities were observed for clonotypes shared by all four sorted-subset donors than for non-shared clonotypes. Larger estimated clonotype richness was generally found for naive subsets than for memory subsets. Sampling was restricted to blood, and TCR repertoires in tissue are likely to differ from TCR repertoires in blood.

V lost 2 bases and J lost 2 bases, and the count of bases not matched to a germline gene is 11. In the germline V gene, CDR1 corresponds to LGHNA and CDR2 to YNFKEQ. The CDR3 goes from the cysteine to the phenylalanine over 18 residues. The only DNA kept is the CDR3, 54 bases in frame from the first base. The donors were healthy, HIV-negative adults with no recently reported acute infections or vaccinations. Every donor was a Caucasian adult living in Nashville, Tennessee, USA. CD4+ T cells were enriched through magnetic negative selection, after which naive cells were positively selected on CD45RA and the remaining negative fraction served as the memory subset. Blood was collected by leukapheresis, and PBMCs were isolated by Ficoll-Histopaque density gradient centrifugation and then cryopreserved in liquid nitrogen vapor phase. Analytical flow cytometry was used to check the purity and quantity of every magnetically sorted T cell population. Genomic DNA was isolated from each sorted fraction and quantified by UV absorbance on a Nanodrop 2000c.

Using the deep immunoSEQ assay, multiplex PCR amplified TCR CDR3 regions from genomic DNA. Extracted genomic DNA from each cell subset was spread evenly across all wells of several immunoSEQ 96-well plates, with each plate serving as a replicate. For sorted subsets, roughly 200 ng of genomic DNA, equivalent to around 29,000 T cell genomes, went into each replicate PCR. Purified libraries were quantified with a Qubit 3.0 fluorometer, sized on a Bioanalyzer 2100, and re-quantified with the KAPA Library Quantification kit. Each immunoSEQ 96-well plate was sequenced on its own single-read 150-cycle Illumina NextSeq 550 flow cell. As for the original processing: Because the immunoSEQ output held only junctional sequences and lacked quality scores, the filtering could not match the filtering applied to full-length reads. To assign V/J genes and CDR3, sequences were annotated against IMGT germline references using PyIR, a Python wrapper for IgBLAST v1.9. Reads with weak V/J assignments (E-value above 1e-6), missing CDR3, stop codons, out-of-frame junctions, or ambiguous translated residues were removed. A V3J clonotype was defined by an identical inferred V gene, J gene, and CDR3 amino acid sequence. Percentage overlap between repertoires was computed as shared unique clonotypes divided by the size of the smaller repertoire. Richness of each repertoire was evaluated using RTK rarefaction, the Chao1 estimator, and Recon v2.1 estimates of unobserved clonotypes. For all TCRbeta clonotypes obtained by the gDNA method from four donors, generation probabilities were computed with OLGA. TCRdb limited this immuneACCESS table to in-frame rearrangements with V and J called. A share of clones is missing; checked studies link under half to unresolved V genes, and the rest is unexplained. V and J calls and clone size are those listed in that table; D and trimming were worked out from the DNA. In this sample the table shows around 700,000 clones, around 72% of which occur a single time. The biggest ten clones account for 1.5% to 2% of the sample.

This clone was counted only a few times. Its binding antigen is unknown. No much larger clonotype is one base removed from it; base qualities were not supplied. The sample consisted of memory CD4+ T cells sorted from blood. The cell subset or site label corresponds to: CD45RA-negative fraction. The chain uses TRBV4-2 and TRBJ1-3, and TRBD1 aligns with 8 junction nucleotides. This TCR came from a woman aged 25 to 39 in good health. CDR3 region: CASSQTQDGTGAGNTIYF. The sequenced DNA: TGTGCCAGCAGCCAAACCCAAGACGGGACAGGAGCTGGAAACACCATATATTTT.